This entry is about one T cell receptor (beta chain). The antigen remains unidentified. Original methodology: After removing out-of-frame reads, 2 million to 2.5 million distinct TCRbeta sequences remained. TCRdb's copy holds only in-frame clones and misses some; the assay was immunoSEQ multiplex PCR. For V, J and clone size, that table is used; D and trimming come from the DNA. The sample records about 59,000 clones, around 80% being singletons. The sort gate was single viable CD3+CD4+CD8-CD45RO+ cells for memory CD4+ T cells. Positive selection with CD4 microbeads enriched total CD4+ T cells. The germline V and J ends were trimmed by 2 bases and 6 bases, with 28 bases remaining between them. The CDR3 extends over 19 amino acids. CDR1 LGHNA and CDR2 YSLEER come from the germline V gene. This sample stems from a study of memory CD4+ T cells and cytomegalovirus serostatus. Notes on the study in general: Of 150 to 200 reported CMV TCRbeta sequences, 67 were found in memory CD4+ repertoires. Median bootstrapped AUC for CMV status was just over 0.94 originally, around 0.91 US-trained.

The chain employs TRBV4-3 and TRBJ1-1; unclear D gene. The receptor's source is an adult in good health and CMV-seronegative. Some clones in this sample may be carry-over from other donors' samples. The specimen was memory CD4+ T cells from blood. The CDR3 reads CASSQIKQNGVALWAEAFF. The CDR3 coding sequence is TGCGCCAGCAGCCAAATCAAACAAAATGGCGTGGCCCTTTGGGCTGAAGCTTTCTTT.